What follows are 16 T cell receptor beta chains derived from one specimen sequenced in a study of cytomegalovirus exposure and HLA in healthy donors (dated by TCRdb to the late 2010s). Receptor amplification or capture employed the immunoSEQ multiplex PCR assay. This immuneACCESS table, as held by TCRdb, lists in-frame sequences with V and J called but not all clones. Of the missing ones, under half trace to an unresolved V gene in checked studies; the others have no known cause. The sample records 150,000 to 200,000 clones, around 85% of which are singletons. Jointly, the top ten make up approximately 15% of the sample. Sequencing used PBMCs. The source of these receptors is a man aged 18 to 35 in good health and CMV-seropositive.

This clone has more than one count but fewer than ten. The V and J genes are TRBV2 and TRBJ2-7; 9 bases map to TRBD2. The CDR3 totals 12 residues. Per the germline V gene, CDR1 is SNHLY and CDR2 is FYNNEI. V gave up 11 bases and J gave up 4 bases; unmatched junction bases: 6. The CDR3 DNA follows: TGTGCCGGGGGCGGGAGGGCGTACGAGCAGTACTTC. The encoded protein is CAGGGRAYEQYF.

There are a few counts of this clone. The genes are TRBV11-3 and TRBJ2-7; 8 nucleotides line up with TRBD2. Germline V CDR1 and CDR2: SGHNT, YENEEA. The V and J ends lost 5 bases and 6 bases, in that order; junction bases with no gene match: 12. The length of the CDR3 is 15 residues. CDR3 in DNA: TGTGCCAGCAGCCCCCGAACGGCGGGGGGCCCCGAGCAGTACTTC. Its protein product is CASSPRTAGGPEQYF.

This chain uses TRBV5-5 with TRBJ1-5, with D unclear. Trimming took off 3 bases at V and 7 bases at J, with 14 bases between the two ends. The V gene's germline CDR1 is SGHKS and CDR2 YYEKEE (reference sequence). This CDR3 is built from 14 residues. The CDR3 nucleotides read TGTGCCAGCAGCTATGGGAGTGGTACCCAGCCCCAGCATTTT. Translating gives CASSYGSGTQPQHF.

V usage is TRBV28 and J usage is TRBJ1-1, with TRBD1 as a possible D gene (6 bases). The V end lost 6 bases, the J end lost 1 base, and 9 bases lay between the germline ends. This CDR3 region has 13 residues. CDR1 and CDR2 from the germline V gene are MDHEN and SYDVKM. CDR3 nucleotides: TGTGCCAGCAGGGACAGTACGAACACTGAAGCTTTCTTT. Its translation: CASRDSTNTEAFF.

The chain joins TRBV28 to TRBJ2-7; the match to TRBD1 covers 8 bases. Germline CDR1 reads MDHEN; CDR2 reads SYDVKM. This CDR3 is 14 amino acids long. The V gene end was trimmed by 6 bases and the J gene end by 5 bases; junction bases not matched to a gene: 9. The DNA of the CDR3 is TGTGCCAGCAGCTTCGACAGGGGAGGACACGAGCAGTACTTC. Translation: CASSFDRGGHEQYF. Full variable domain (rest looked up from reference TRBV28 and TRBJ2-7): DVKVTQSSRYLVKRTGEKVFLECVQDMDHENMFWYRQDPGLGLRLIYFSYDVKMKEKGDIPEGYSVSREKKERFSLILESASTNQTSMYLCASSFDRGGHEQYFGPGTRLTVT.

The J gene is TRBJ2-7, the V gene TRBV27, with TRBD1 matching over 9 bases. Germline values: CDR1 MNHEY, CDR2 SMNVEV (reference sequence). The J segment lost 1 base and the V segment lost 4 bases, leaving 2 bases of the junction unmatched. The CDR3 sequence is 14 residues long. The CDR3 sequence is CASSYGQGSYEQYF. The CDR3 DNA is TGTGCCAGCAGTTACGGACAGGGGTCCTACGAGCAGTACTTC.

The chain carries TRBV9 and TRBJ1-2; 11 bases fit TRBD1. J gave up 3 bases and V 1 base, and 2 bases lay outside the gene matches. Germline assignment: CDR1 SGDLS and CDR2 YYNGEE. The CDR3 consists of 15 residues. CDR3 amino acids: CASSVSGQGDYGYTF. The CDR3 DNA reads TGTGCCAGCAGCGTATCGGGACAGGGGGACTATGGCTACACCTTC.

The CDR3 sequence: CASSYPSGVGYTF. In DNA, the CDR3 is TGTGCCAGCAGTTACCCCTCGGGGGTCGGCTACACCTTC. This chain links TRBV6-6 with TRBJ1-2; perhaps TRBD1 as D (5 bases). Looked up from germline, CDR1 is MNHNY and CDR2 is SVGAGI (reference sequence). V dropped 2 bases and J dropped 8 bases, with 12 bases sitting between them. This CDR3 is built from 13 residues.

The chain is built from TRBV11-1 and TRBJ1-1; 9 nucleotides match TRBD1. CDR1 is SGHAT, CDR2 FQDESV, per germline (reference sequence). CDR3 size: 17 residues. With 1 base clipped from V and 0 bases from J, the junction kept 6 bases outside the gene matches. The CDR3 DNA sequence: TGTGCCAGCAGCTTAGGGACAGGGGTTGGGATGAACACTGAAGCTTTCTTT. This codes for CASSLGTGVGMNTEAFF.

This rearrangement joins TRBV7-3 to TRBJ1-4, with a tentative D call TRBD1 (5 bases). This CDR3 is 14 amino acids long. Deletions cut 1 base from V and 8 bases from J, with 11 bases between. CDR1 is SGHTA and CDR2 is FQGTGA in the germline V gene. Here the CDR3 DNA reads TGTGCCAGCAGCTTAAACAGGAGAGGCGAAAAACTGTTTTTT. It specifies CASSLNRRGEKLFF.

This sequence joins TRBV25-1 and TRBJ1-1; no clear D gene. Trimming removed 2 bases from V and 1 base from J, with 8 bases in between. CDR1 and CDR2 from the germline V gene are MGHDK and SYGVNS. The CDR3 length is 14 residues. CDR3 region: CASSEGIENTEAFF. The CDR3 nucleotides read TGTGCCAGCAGTGAAGGTATAGAGAACACTGAAGCTTTCTTT.

This sequence joins TRBV4-1 and TRBJ2-7; D possibly corresponds to TRBD1 (6 bases). The CDR3 is 14 residues long. The germline V gene encodes CDR1 MGHRA and CDR2 YSYEKL. Deletions cut 7 bases from V and 0 bases from J, with 13 bases between. CDR3 in DNA: TGCGCCAGCACCCAGGACAGCCTCTCCTACGAGCAGTACTTC. This sequence encodes CASTQDSLSYEQYF.

V usage is TRBV27 and J usage is TRBJ1-1; the D gene is possibly TRBD1 (6 bases). The CDR3 is 15 amino acids. The germline CDR1 and CDR2 sequences are MNHEY and SMNVEV (reference sequence). V was pared by 4 bases and J by 1 base, with 13 bases between. Here the CDR3 DNA reads TGTGCCAGCAGTTACACGACAGGTCGGAACACTGAAGCTTTCTTT. Translated, it gives CASSYTTGRNTEAFF.

The chain recombines TRBV5-4 with TRBJ2-7, with D possibly matching TRBD1 (5 bases). V was clipped by 2 bases and J by 4 bases, with 7 bases between them. The V gene's germline CDR1 is SGHNT and CDR2 YYREEE (reference sequence). The CDR3 runs 12 residues. DNA for the CDR3: TGTGCCAGCAGCTTCCAGGGATACGAGCAGTACTTC. It codes for CASSFQGYEQYF.

The rearrangement joins TRBV30 to TRBJ2-1; D remains ambiguous. V shed 0 bases and J shed 15 bases, with 12 bases lying between them. The length of the CDR3 is 11 residues. Germline CDR1 GTSNPN, CDR2 SVGIG (reference sequence). The CDR3 sequence: CAWSVLKNRFF. In nucleotides, the CDR3 is TGTGCCTGGAGTGTACTAAAGAATAGGTTCTTC.

V gene TRBV9 combines with J gene TRBJ2-3; no definite D call. This CDR3 is built from 15 residues. The ends were cut back, 3 bases at V and 0 bases at J, with 11 bases in the middle. CDR1 and CDR2 from the germline V gene are SGDLS and YYNGEE. The CDR3 loop is CASSAETASTDTQYF. DNA of the CDR3: TGTGCCAGCAGCGCGGAGACTGCAAGCACAGATACGCAGTATTTT.